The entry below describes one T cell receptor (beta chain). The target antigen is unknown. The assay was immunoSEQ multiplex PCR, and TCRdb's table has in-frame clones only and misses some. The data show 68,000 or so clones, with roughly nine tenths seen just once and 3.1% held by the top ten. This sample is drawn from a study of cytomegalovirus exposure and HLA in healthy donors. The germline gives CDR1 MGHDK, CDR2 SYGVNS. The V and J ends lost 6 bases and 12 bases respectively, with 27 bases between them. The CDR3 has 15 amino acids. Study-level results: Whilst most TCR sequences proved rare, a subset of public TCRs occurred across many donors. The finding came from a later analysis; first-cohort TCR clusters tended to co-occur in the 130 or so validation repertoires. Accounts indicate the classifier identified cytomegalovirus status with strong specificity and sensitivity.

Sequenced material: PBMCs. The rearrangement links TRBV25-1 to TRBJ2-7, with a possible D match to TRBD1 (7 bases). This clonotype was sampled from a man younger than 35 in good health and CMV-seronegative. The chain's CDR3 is CASRSRDRLQKGAYF. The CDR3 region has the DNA TGTGCCAGCAGATCGCGGGACAGACTGCAAAAGGGGGCGTACTTC.